This T cell receptor beta chain is drawn from a study of tumor-infiltrating lymphocytes in localized non-small cell lung cancer. Looking at the study overall: The cohort mixed smokers and never-smokers, several histologies, and some post-neoadjuvant-chemotherapy samples. From each patient, both tumor and uninvolved lung, non-adjacent to tumor, were sampled. Broader study findings: Only some patients had TCR sequencing, depending on available tissue. Each assay used a separate piece of the same tissue.

In the case of this clone: Its specificity is not known.

Some clones are missing from TCRdb's copy, which holds only in-frame ones; the method was immunoSEQ multiplex PCR. The repertoire includes about 7,200 clones, 61% of them detected once, and roughly 12% sits in the top ten. This receptor was identified in a human donor with non-small cell lung cancer. The sequenced sample was lung tumor tissue.

CDR3: CASSDHGVTGSGNNEQFF. The CDR3 DNA follows: TGTGCCAGCAGTGACCACGGGGTAACAGGGTCCGGTAACAATGAGCAGTTCTTC. The chain has TRBV6-1 and TRBJ2-1; D perhaps matches TRBD1 (6 bases). Germline V CDR1 and CDR2: MNHNS, SASEGT. The CDR3 is 18 amino acids. Trimming removed 3 bases from V and 5 bases from J, with 23 bases in between.